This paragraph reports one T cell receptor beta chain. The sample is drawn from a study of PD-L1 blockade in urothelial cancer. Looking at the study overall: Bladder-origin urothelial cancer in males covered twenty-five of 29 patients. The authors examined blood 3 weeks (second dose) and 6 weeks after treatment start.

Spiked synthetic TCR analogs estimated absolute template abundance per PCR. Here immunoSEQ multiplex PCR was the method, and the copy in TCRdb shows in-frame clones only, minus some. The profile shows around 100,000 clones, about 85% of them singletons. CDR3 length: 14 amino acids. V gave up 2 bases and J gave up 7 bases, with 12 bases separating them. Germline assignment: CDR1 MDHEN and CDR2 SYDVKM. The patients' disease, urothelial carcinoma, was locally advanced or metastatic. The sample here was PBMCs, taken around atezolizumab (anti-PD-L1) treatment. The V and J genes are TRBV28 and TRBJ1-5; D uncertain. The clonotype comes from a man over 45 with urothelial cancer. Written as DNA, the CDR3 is TGTGCCAGCAGTTTACCCCTCGTCGGGCAGCCCCAGCATTTT. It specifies CASSLPLVGQPQHF.